Following are 22 T cell receptor beta chains from one sample sequenced in a study of lymphopenia after photon versus proton radiotherapy. Clones were sequenced by immunoSEQ multiplex PCR, and TCRdb holds only the in-frame ones, with some missing. The sample lists more than 30,000 clones, 85% to 90% occurring once. This specimen was peripheral blood, taken from a patient treated with proton-based radiotherapy. Receptors originate from a woman between 65 and 79 years old with pancreatic cancer. Some clones in this sample may be carry-over from other donors' samples.

The CDR3 sequence is CASSFGASEQFF. DNA of the CDR3: TGTGCCAGCAGTTTCGGGGCCAGTGAGCAGTTCTTC. The chain couples TRBV28 to TRBJ2-1; TRBD1 or TRBD2 may be the D gene (5 bases each). Per the germline V gene, CDR1 is MDHEN and CDR2 is SYDVKM. V was trimmed by 3 bases and J by 9 bases, leaving 9 bases between them. This CDR3 contains 12 residues.

The chain employs TRBV30 and TRBJ2-7; no firm D call. The CDR3 length is 14 residues. V lost 1 base and J 0 bases, leaving 10 bases between the germline ends. The germline V gene encodes CDR1 GTSNPN and CDR2 SVGIG (reference sequence). The CDR3 DNA reads as TGTGCCTGGAGTGATTTGGGGATCTCCTACGAGCAGTACTTC. The encoded protein is CAWSDLGISYEQYF.

This chain joins TRBV29-1 and TRBJ2-5, with D maybe TRBD1 (6 bases). This CDR3 is 12 amino acids long. From germline, CDR1 is SQVTM and CDR2 ANQGSEA. Trimming removed 8 bases at V and 5 bases at J, with 15 bases between. In nucleotides, the CDR3 is TGCAGCTTTAGAATAACAGGGGAGACCCAGTACTTC. Its translation is CSFRITGETQYF. Supplemented by reference TRBV29-1 and TRBJ2-5, the full variable domain reads SAVISQKPSRDICQRGTSLTIQCQVDSQVTMMFWYRQQPGQSLTLIATANQGSEATYESGFVIDKFPISRPNLTFSTLTVSNMSPEDSSIYLCSFRITGETQYFGPGTRLLVL.

V usage is TRBV5-6 and J usage is TRBJ2-4; D may be TRBD1 (5 bases). The CDR3 is made up of 18 amino acids. Per the germline V gene, CDR1 is SGHDT and CDR2 is YYEEEE. V was shortened by 3 bases and J by 7 bases, with 26 bases between the two germline ends. As DNA, the CDR3 is TGTGCCAGCAGCTCGACCGTGGACACTGGGGAATATTGGAACATTCAGTACTTC. The encoded protein is CASSSTVDTGEYWNIQYF. Combining the CDR3 with reference TRBV5-6 and TRBJ2-4 gives the whole variable domain DAGVTQSPTHLIKTRGQQVTLRCSPKSGHDTVSWYQQALGQGPQFIFQYYEEEERQRGNFPDRFSGHQFPNYSSELNVNALLLGDSALYLCASSSTVDTGEYWNIQYFGAGTRLSVL.

The rearrangement links TRBV7-9 to TRBJ2-7; 7 positions agree with TRBD1. The CDR3 covers 15 residues. V shed 1 base and J 1 base; nucleotides not matched to a gene: 4. CDR1 is SEHNR and CDR2 is FQNEAQ in the germline V gene (reference sequence). CDR3 nucleotide sequence: TGTGCCAGCAGCTTAGGTACAGGGGAGTCCTACGAGCAGTACTTC. Protein product: CASSLGTGESYEQYF. Combining the CDR3 with reference TRBV7-9 and TRBJ2-7 gives the whole variable domain DTGVSQNPRHKITKRGQNVTFRCDPISEHNRLYWYRQTLGQGPEFLTYFQNEAQLEKSRLLSDRFSAERPKGSFSTLEIQRTEQGDSAMYLCASSLGTGESYEQYFGPGTRLTVT.

CDR3 nucleotides: TGCGCCAGCAGCTTAGAAAGCGGGCAGTTCACAGATACGCAGTATTTT. This sequence encodes CASSLESGQFTDTQYF. The V and J genes are TRBV5-1 and TRBJ2-3; TRBD2 is a possible D gene (6 bases). The CDR3 is 16 residues long. V lost 2 bases, J lost 2 bases, and 15 bases lay in between. Germline V gives CDR1 SGHRS, CDR2 YFSETQ.

The chain has TRBV21-1 and TRBJ2-7; the table assigns TRBD2, which was not confirmed against the DNA. TRBV21-1 is flagged as a pseudogene. The CDR3 covers 15 residues. CDR3 DNA: TGTGCCAGCAGCAAAGGACTAGCGGGATTCTACGAGCAGTACTTC. Protein sequence: CASSKGLAGFYEQYF.

The genes are TRBV19 and TRBJ1-2; D not resolved. The CDR3 spans 13 residues. V was trimmed by 3 bases and J by 5 bases, leaving 10 bases between them. Germline CDR1 reads LNHDA; CDR2 reads SQIVND (reference sequence). DNA of the CDR3: TGTGCCAGTAGTATCCGAGTTCTTTATGGCTACACCTTC. This sequence encodes CASSIRVLYGYTF.

The rearrangement links TRBV28 to TRBJ2-6; D gene unclear. The germline CDR1 and CDR2 sequences are MDHEN and SYDVKM. The V end was cut by 6 bases, the J end by 3 bases, with 12 bases between. This CDR3 region has 15 residues. As DNA, the CDR3 is TGTGCCAGCAGCCCAAACTTTGGTGGGGCCAACGTCCTGACTTTC. It encodes CASSPNFGGANVLTF. Together with reference TRBV28 and TRBJ2-6, the CDR3 gives the full variable domain: DVKVTQSSRYLVKRTGEKVFLECVQDMDHENMFWYRQDPGLGLRLIYFSYDVKMKEKGDIPEGYSVSREKKERFSLILESASTNQTSMYLCASSPNFGGANVLTFGAGSRLTVL.

A few counts support this clone. V gene TRBV6-1 combines with J gene TRBJ1-1, with D unclear. Germline CDR1 MNHNS, CDR2 SASEGT. The CDR3 has 12 residues. V was clipped by 6 bases and J by 0 bases, with 5 bases between them. This chain's CDR3 is CASRIMNTEAFF. Written as DNA, the CDR3 is TGTGCCAGCAGGATTATGAACACTGAAGCTTTCTTT.

The V call is TRBV7-8, the J call TRBJ1-2; weak D call: TRBD1 (5 bases). V was trimmed by 4 bases and J by 7 bases, leaving 19 bases between them. Per germline, CDR1 SGHVS and CDR2 FQNEAQ. The CDR3 is made up of 15 amino acids. CDR3 amino acids: CASSSRTASGAGYTF. In nucleotides, the CDR3 is TGTGCCAGCAGCTCGCGGACGGCCTCTGGGGCTGGCTACACCTTC.

The chain joins TRBV6-5 to TRBJ1-1; 9 bases line up with TRBD1. The CDR3 extends over 15 amino acids. Trimming took 4 bases from V and 5 from J; bases not matched to a gene: 8. Looked up from germline, CDR1 is MNHEY and CDR2 is SVGAGI. The CDR3 region is CASSSIQGAGTEAFF. CDR3 nucleotides: TGTGCCAGCAGTTCAATACAGGGGGCAGGGACTGAAGCTTTCTTT.

This sequence joins TRBV28 and TRBJ1-1; D possibly corresponds to TRBD1 (5 bases). The V gene lost 3 bases and the J gene lost 2 bases, with 10 bases spanning the gap. This CDR3 spans 14 amino acids. Germline V gene lookup returns CDR1 MDHEN and CDR2 SYDVKM. The chain's CDR3 is CASSFDGGNTEAFF. The CDR3 DNA reads TGTGCCAGCAGTTTTGACGGGGGAAACACTGAAGCTTTCTTT.

This clone was recorded only once. The chain links TRBV5-4 to TRBJ2-3; TRBD2 agrees at 8 bases. The CDR3 contains 17 residues. The germline V gene has CDR1 SGHNT and CDR2 YYREEE (reference sequence). Trimming at V came to 4 bases and at J to 0 bases, leaving 10 bases not matched to a gene. CDR3 DNA: TGTGCCAGCAGCCGAGCCTTTACTAGCGGTAGCACAGATACGCAGTATTTT. Translating gives CASSRAFTSGSTDTQYF.

The chain employs TRBV19 and TRBJ1-1; possibly TRBD1 for D (6 bases). Germline values: CDR1 LNHDA, CDR2 SQIVND (reference sequence). This CDR3 is built from 15 residues. Trimming took off 1 base at V and 1 base at J, with 10 bases between the two ends. This CDR3 reads CASSIVGTPNTEAFF. The CDR3 nucleotides read TGTGCCAGTAGTATAGTAGGGACACCGAACACTGAAGCTTTCTTT.

V and J are TRBV6-6 and TRBJ1-1; D might be TRBD1 (5 bases). Germline CDR1 and CDR2: MNHNY and SVGAGI (reference sequence). The CDR3 is 13 amino acids. The germline V and J ends were trimmed by 6 bases and 1 base, with 9 bases remaining between them. CDR3 bases: TGTGCCAGCAGCCTCGGACAGAACACTGAAGCTTTCTTT. Amino acid sequence: CASSLGQNTEAFF.

J is TRBJ2-7 and V is TRBV5-4; 9 nucleotides match TRBD2. The CDR3 extends over 15 amino acids. Germline loops: CDR1 SGHNT, CDR2 YYREEE (reference sequence). J was trimmed by 2 bases and V by 4 bases; bases with no gene match: 7. The CDR3 DNA sequence: TGTGCCAGCAGCCCGGCGGTAGCGGGAGCCTACGAGCAGTACTTC. Translated, it gives CASSPAVAGAYEQYF.

The chain employs TRBV23-1 and TRBJ1-1; D unresolved. TRBV23-1 is noted as an ORF with a role that remains uncertain. The ends were cut back, 5 bases at V and 2 bases at J, with 3 bases in the middle. This CDR3 region has 11 residues. DNA for the CDR3: TGCGCCAGCAGTGACAACACTGAAGCTTTCTTT. Protein product: CASSDNTEAFF.

The J gene is TRBJ2-1, the V gene TRBV20-1, with D perhaps TRBD1 or TRBD2 (5 bases each). Trimming took 0 bases from V and 12 from J, leaving 9 bases between them. From germline, CDR1 is DFQATT and CDR2 SNEGSKA (reference sequence). This CDR3 spans 11 amino acids. CDR3 DNA sequence: TGCAGTGCTAGAGACAGGGAGAGGCAGTTCTTC. Its protein is CSARDRERQFF.

The rearrangement links TRBV6-6 to TRBJ2-7, with 9 nucleotides matching TRBD1. The CDR3 covers 14 residues. Germline CDR1 and CDR2: MNHNY and SVGAGI (reference sequence). The junction had 5 bases not matched to a gene; V was cut back by 6 bases and J by 2 bases. The CDR3, as DNA: TGTGCCAGCAGCAAGGGACAGGGCACCTACGAGCAGTACTTC. Protein sequence: CASSKGQGTYEQYF.

The rearrangement joins TRBV4-1 to TRBJ2-7; D possibly uses TRBD1 or TRBD2 (5 bases each). This CDR3 comprises 15 residues. CDR1 and CDR2 from the germline V gene are MGHRA and YSYEKL. Trimming removed 7 bases from V and 2 bases from J, with 18 bases in between. The CDR3 sequence: CASTPGTELAYEQYF. CDR3 DNA: TGCGCCAGCACCCCGGGGACGGAGCTAGCCTACGAGCAGTACTTC.

This chain connects TRBV19 to TRBJ2-4, with 11 bases aligning to TRBD2. The CDR3 consists of 17 residues. Germline CDR1 and CDR2: LNHDA and SQIVND (reference sequence). V dropped 6 bases and J dropped 0; count of bases not matched to a gene: 7. The DNA of the CDR3 is TGTGCCAGTAGAGGACTAGCGGGCCCTCTAGCCAAAAACATTCAGTACTTC. It yields the protein CASRGLAGPLAKNIQYF.